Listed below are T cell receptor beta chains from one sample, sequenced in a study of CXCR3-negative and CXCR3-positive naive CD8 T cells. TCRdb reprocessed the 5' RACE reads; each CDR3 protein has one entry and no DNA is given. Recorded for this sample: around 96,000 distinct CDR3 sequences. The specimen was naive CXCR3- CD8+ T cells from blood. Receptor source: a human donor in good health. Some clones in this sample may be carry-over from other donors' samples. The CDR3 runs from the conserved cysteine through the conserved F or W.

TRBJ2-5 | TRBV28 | CASRPLSSGQETQYF
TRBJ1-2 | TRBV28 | CASAGRTDYGYTF
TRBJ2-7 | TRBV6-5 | CASSARDRVYEQYF
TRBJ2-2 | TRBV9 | CASDRGLDNTGELFF
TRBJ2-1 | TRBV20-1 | CSATATVGLRNEQFF
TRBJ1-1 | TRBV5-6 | CASSPGQGMNTEAFF
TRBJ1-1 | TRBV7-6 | CASSSGQMNTEAFF
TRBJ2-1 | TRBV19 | CASSIGRNEQFF
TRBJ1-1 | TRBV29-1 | CSVPGEGTNTEAFF
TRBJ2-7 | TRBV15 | CATSSGGTNYEQYF
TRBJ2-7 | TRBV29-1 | CSVRGGNEQYF
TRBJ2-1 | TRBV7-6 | CASSFEGAPYNEQFF
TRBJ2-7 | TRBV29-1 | CSVEGSLAGGYEQYF
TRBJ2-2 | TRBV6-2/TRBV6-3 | CASSYSAGATNTGELFF
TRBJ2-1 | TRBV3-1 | CASSQDRISSYNEQFF
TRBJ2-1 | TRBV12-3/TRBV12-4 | CASSLADRRGEQFF
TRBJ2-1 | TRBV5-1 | CASSPTAGDSYNEQFF
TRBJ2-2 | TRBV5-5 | CASSLDGTGGDTGELFF